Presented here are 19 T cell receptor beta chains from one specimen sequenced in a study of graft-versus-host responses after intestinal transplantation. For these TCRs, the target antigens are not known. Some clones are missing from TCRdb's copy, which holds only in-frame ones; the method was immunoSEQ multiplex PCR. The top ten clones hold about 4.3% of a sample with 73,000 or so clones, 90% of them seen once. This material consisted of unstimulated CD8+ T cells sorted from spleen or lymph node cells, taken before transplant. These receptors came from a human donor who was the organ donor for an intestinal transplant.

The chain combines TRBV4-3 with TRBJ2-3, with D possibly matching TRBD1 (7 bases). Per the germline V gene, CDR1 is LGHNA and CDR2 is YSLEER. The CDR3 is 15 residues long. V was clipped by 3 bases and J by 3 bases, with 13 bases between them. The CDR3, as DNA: TGCGCCAGCAGCCACGACAGGGCGGGGACAGATACGCAGTATTTT. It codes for CASSHDRAGTDTQYF.

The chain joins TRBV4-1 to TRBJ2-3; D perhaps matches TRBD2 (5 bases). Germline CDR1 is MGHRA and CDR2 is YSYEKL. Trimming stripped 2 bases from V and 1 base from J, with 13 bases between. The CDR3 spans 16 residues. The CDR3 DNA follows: TGCGCCAGCAGCCAACGGGAAAATATTGGCACAGATACGCAGTATTTT. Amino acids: CASSQRENIGTDTQYF.

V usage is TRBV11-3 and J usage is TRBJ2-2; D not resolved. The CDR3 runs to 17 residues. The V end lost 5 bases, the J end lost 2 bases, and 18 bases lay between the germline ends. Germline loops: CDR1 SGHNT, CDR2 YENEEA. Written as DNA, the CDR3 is TGTGCCAGCAGCCCCGCCTTCCGGGTCGGCAACACCGGGGAGCTGTTTTTT. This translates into CASSPAFRVGNTGELFF.

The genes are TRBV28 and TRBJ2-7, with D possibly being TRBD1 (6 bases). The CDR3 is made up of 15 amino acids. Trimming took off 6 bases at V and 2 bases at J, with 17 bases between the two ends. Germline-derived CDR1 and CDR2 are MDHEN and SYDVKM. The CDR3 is CASSRYRATTYEQYV. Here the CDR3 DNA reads TGTGCCAGCAGCCGATACAGGGCTACTACCTACGAGCAGTACGTC.

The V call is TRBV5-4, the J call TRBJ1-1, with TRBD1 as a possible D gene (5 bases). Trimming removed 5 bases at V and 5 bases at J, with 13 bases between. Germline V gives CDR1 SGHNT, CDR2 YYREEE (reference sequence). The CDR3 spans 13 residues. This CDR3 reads CASSHNGGTEAFF. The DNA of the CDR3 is TGTGCCAGCAGTCATAACGGGGGGACTGAAGCTTTCTTT.

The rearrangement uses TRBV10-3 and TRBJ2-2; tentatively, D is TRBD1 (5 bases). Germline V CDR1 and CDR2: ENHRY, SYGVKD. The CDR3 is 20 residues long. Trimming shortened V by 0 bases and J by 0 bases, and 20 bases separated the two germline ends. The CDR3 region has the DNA TGTGCCATCAGTGAGTCACACTCAGGGTTCGGATCCGCGAACACCGGGGAGCTGTTTTTT. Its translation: CAISESHSGFGSANTGELFF.

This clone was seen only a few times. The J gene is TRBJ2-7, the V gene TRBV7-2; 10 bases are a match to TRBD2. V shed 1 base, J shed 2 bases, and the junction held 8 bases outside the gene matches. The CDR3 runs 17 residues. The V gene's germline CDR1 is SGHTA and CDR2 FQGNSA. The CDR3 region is CASSLDSGLAGAYEQYV. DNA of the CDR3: TGTGCCAGCAGCTTAGATTCCGGGCTAGCGGGGGCCTACGAGCAGTACGTC.

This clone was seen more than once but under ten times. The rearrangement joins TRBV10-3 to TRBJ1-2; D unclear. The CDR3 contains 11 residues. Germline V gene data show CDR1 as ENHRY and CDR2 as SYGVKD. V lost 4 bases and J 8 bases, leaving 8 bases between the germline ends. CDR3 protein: CAISVLGGYTF. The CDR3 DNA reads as TGTGCCATCAGTGTATTGGGCGGCTACACCTTC.

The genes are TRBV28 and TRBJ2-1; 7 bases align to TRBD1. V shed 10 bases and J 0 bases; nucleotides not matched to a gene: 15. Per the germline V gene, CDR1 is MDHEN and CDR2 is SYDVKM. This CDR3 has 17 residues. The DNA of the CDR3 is TGTGCCACCGACACCGTAGGGGGACAGACCTCCTACAATGAGCAGTTCTTC. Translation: CATDTVGGQTSYNEQFF.

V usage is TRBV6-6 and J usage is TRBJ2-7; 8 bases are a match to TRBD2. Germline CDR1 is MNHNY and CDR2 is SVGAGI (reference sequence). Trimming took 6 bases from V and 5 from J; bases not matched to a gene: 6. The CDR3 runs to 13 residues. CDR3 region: CASRAGLGNEQYV. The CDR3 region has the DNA TGTGCCAGCAGGGCGGGACTAGGCAACGAGCAGTACGTC.

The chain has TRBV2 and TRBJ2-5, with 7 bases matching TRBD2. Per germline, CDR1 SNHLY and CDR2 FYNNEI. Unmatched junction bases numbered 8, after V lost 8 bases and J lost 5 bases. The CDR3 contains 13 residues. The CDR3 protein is CASDSTSEETQYF. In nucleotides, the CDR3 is TGTGCCAGCGACTCTACTAGCGAGGAGACCCAGTACTTC.

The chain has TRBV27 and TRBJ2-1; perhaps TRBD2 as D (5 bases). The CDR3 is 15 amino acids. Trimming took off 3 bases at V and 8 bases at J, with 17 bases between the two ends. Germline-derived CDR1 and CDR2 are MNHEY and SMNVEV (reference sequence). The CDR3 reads CASSFPASPGDEQFF. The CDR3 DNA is TGTGCCAGCAGTTTTCCCGCTAGTCCCGGGGATGAGCAGTTCTTC.

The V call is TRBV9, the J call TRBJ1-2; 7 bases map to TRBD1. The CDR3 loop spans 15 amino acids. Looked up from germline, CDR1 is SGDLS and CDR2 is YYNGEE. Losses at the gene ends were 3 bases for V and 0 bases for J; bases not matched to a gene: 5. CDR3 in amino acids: CASSGTGEANYGYTF. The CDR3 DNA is TGTGCCAGCAGCGGAACAGGGGAAGCTAACTATGGCTACACCTTC.

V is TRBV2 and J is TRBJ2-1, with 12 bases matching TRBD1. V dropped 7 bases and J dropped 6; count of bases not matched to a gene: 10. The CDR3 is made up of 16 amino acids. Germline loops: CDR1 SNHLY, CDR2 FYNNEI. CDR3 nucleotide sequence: TGTGCCAGCAACCCGGGACAGGGGGCCGAGTTCAATGAGCAGTTCTTC. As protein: CASNPGQGAEFNEQFF.

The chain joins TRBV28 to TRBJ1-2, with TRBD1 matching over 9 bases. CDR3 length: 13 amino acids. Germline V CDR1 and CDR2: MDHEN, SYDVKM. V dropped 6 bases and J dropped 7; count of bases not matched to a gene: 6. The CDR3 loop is CASSHGTGFGYTF. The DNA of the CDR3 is TGTGCCAGCAGCCACGGGACAGGGTTTGGCTACACCTTC.

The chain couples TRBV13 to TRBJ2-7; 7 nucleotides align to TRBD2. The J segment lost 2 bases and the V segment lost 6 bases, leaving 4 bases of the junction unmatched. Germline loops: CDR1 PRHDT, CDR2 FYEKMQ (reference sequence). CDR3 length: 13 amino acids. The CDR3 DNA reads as TGTGCCAGCAGTCAGACTAGCACCTACGAGCAGTACGTC. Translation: CASSQTSTYEQYV.

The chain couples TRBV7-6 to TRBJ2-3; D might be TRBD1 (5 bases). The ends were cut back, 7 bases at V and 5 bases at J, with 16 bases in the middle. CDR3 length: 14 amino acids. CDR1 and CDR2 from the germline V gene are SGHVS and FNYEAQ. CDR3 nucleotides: TGTGCCAGCACCCTCCTCTCTAGGGGAGATACGCAGTATTTT. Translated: CASTLLSRGDTQYF. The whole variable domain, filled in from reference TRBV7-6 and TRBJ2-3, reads GAGVSQSPRYKVTKRGQDVALRCDPISGHVSLYWYRQALGQGPEFLTYFNYEAQQDKSGLPNDRFSAERPEGSISTLTIQRTEQRDSAMYRCASTLLSRGDTQYFGPGTRLTVL.

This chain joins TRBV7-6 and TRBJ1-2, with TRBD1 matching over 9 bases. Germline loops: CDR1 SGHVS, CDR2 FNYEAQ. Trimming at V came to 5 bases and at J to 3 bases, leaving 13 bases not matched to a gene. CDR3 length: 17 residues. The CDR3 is CASSVGAWDRVDYGYTF. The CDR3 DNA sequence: TGTGCCAGCAGCGTAGGAGCCTGGGACAGGGTAGACTATGGCTACACCTTC.

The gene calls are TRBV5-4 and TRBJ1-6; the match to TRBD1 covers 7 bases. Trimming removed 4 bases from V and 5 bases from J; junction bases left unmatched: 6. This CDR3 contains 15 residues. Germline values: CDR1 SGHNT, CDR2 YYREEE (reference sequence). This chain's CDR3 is CASSRTTGNNSPLHF. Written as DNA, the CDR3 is TGTGCCAGCAGCCGGACGACAGGGAATAATTCACCCCTCCACTTT.